Listed below are T cell receptor beta chains from one sample, sequenced in a study of shared clonotypes between healthy human individuals. Assay: immunoSEQ multiplex PCR; the TCRdb copy retains only in-frame clones and omits some. The sample consists of around 600,000 clones, almost 97% of them appearing once. Sequenced material: naive CD4+ T cells sorted from blood. The receptor set was obtained from a young woman in good health. Both conserved end residues are part of each CDR3. The D gene is left open where the match is weak.

j_gene: TRBJ2-7; d_gene: TRBD2; v_gene: TRBV10-2; CDR3aa: CASRQREDSYEQYF; CDR3nt: TGCGCCAGCAGGCAGCGGGAGGATTCCTACGAGCAGTACTTC
j_gene: TRBJ2-7; d_gene: -; v_gene: TRBV6-6; CDR3aa: CASSYEQYF; CDR3nt: TGTGCCAGCAGCTACGAGCAGTACTTC
j_gene: TRBJ2-1; d_gene: TRBD2; v_gene: TRBV7-3; CDR3aa: CASSPGLAGSYNEQFF; CDR3nt: TGTGCCAGCAGCCCGGGACTAGCGGGTTCCTACAATGAGCAGTTCTTC
j_gene: TRBJ2-7; d_gene: -; v_gene: TRBV11-2; CDR3aa: CASSAGIYEQYF; CDR3nt: TGTGCCAGCAGCGCGGGAATCTACGAGCAGTACTTC
j_gene: TRBJ2-3; d_gene: TRBD1; v_gene: TRBV5-6; CDR3aa: CATEDRGLFTDTQYF; CDR3nt: TGTGCCACCGAGGACAGGGGGCTTTTCACAGATACGCAGTATTTT
j_gene: TRBJ1-2; d_gene: TRBD1; v_gene: TRBV30; CDR3aa: CAWSVTGTVGYGYTF; CDR3nt: TGTGCCTGGAGCGTAACCGGGACAGTGGGCTATGGCTACACCTTC
j_gene: TRBJ2-2; d_gene: TRBD1; v_gene: TRBV19; CDR3aa: CASSIEGTGNTGELFF; CDR3nt: TGTGCCAGTAGTATAGAGGGGACAGGGAACACCGGGGAGCTGTTTTTT
j_gene: TRBJ1-6; d_gene: -; v_gene: TRBV25-1; CDR3aa: CASRTRDNLYSPLHF; CDR3nt: TGTGCCAGCAGGACCCGGGACAATCTCTATTCACCCCTCCACTTT
j_gene: TRBJ2-7; d_gene: -; v_gene: TRBV18; CDR3aa: CASSPPSGSHEQYF; CDR3nt: TGTGCCAGCTCACCACCATCAGGTAGCCACGAGCAGTACTTC
j_gene: TRBJ1-5; d_gene: -; v_gene: TRBV19; CDR3aa: CASSIVIDQPQHF; CDR3nt: TGTGCCAGTAGTATTGTTATAGATCAGCCCCAGCATTTT
j_gene: TRBJ2-7; d_gene: -; v_gene: TRBV28; CDR3aa: CASSLGTPYEQYF; CDR3nt: TGTGCCAGCAGTCTCGGGACGCCCTACGAGCAGTACTTC
j_gene: TRBJ2-7; d_gene: TRBD2; v_gene: TRBV6-6; CDR3aa: CASSGTSGRAYEQYF; CDR3nt: TGTGCCAGCAGTGGGACTAGCGGGAGGGCCTACGAGCAGTACTTC